One T cell receptor (beta chain) is described in this entry. The antigen this receptor binds is unknown. It has no much larger one-base neighbor in the sample; base qualities were not kept. This record comes from a study of graft-versus-host responses after intestinal transplantation (dated by TCRdb to about 2021). Some background on the complete study: The transplants that recipients received were multivisceral, liver-intestinal, or isolated intestinal. The cohort enrolled under 25 intestinal transplant recipients including one retransplant, and a few patients lacking pretransplant specimens were excluded. Instead of going to the commercial service, samples from a few later patients were sequenced in-house on an Illumina MiSeq and processed with MiXCR. Graft-versus-host and host-versus-graft alloreactive T cell clones were tracked in the graft, circulation and bone marrow after intestinal transplantation using bulk TCR-beta CDR3 sequencing. Every recipient was given anti-thymocyte globulin induction, then maintenance tacrolimus and steroids for two to three years. To identify alloreactive clones, pre-transplant mixed lymphocyte reaction products were sequenced and compared with unstimulated pre-transplant donor and recipient T cells. Donor T cell macrochimerism was defined as a peak of at least 4% donor T cells among recipient peripheral blood mononuclear cells.

The method was the immunoSEQ multiplex PCR assay. For most patients, high-throughput TCR-beta CDR3 sequencing of genomic DNA was performed by Adaptive Biotechnologies. Per the source publication's procedure: TCR sequencing data for around 19 patients were retrieved from Adaptive's ImmunoSEQ software; three other patients were processed with MiXCR and VDJtools. Because the origin of CDR3 nucleotide sequences shared between donor and recipient could not be assigned, those sequences were removed. Alloreactive clones required at least 2-fold expansion over unstimulated cells and minimum CFSE-low frequency of 0.002% (template counts) or 0.001% (read counts). Clones were considered mappable if detected in sequenced pre-transplant spleen, lymph node, or MLR CFSE-low populations of the donor or recipient. Cumulative frequency of alloreactive clones was calculated as a percentage of all sequences weighted by copy number. The clones in this table, taken by TCRdb from immuneACCESS, are in-frame only. Not every clone is retained; where verified, under half of the shortfall comes from an unresolved V gene, and the cause of the rest is unknown. V and J calls and clone size are as listed in that table; D and trimming were resolved from the DNA. A total of under 100,000 clones appear in this sample, about nine tenths of them only once. The top ten constitute more than 15% of the sample.

Broad study findings and their caveats: Patients with donor T cell macrochimerism had high GvH to HvG T cell clonal ratios in their allografts. Early after transplant, peak levels of circulating GvH clones were associated with declines in HvG clones. The conclusions were limited by the relatively low number and heterogeneity of the intestinal transplant patients. GvH clones were found in recipient bone marrow, and some of the GvH clones appeared earlier in ileal mucosa or blood, which is consistent with an intestinal mucosal origin.

Blood samples were collected up to 4 times in the first month after transplant and then at least monthly when available. The germline V gene provides CDR1 MGHRA and CDR2 YSYEKL. V loses 4 bases, J loses 6 bases, and the germline ends lie 15 bases apart. Inclusive of the bounding cysteine and phenylalanine, the CDR3 is 14 residues long. Solely the CDR3 DNA is kept, with 42 bases framed from the first base. The chain links TRBV4-1 with TRBJ2-5, with the D gene call left open. The clonotype originates from a human patient who received an intestinal transplant, so some T cells may come from the graft donor. Sequencing used PBMCs, obtained 453 days after intestinal transplant. The DNA sequence is TGCGCCAGCAGCCCCGGTCGTGGGCCACAGACCCAGTACTTC. Translated, it reads CASSPGRGPQTQYF.